This entry is about one T cell receptor beta chain. Trimming removed 7 bases from V and 5 bases from J, with 17 bases in between. The V gene's germline CDR1 is SNHLY and CDR2 FYNNEI. The CDR3 has 14 residues. Assay: immunoSEQ multiplex PCR; the TCRdb copy retains only in-frame clones and omits some. The sample shows over 55,000 clones, approximately 86% of them seen only once. These data are taken from a study of technical replicates of blood from several donors. This TCR came from a human donor in good health. Some clones in this sample may be carry-over from other donors' samples. The chain has TRBV2 and TRBJ1-1; D is undetermined. The sequenced material came from PBMCs. The CDR3 spells CASTEPGKRTEAFF. Written as DNA, the CDR3 is TGTGCCAGCACCGAGCCGGGAAAGCGGACTGAAGCTTTCTTT.